A single sample gave rise to the 19 T cell receptor beta chains below, sequenced in a study of monozygotic twins with inflammatory bowel disease. TCRdb derives one entry per CDR3 protein from the 5' RACE reads, leaving out DNA. The table lists approximately 330,000 distinct CDR3 sequences. The sample was blood. The source of these receptors is a human donor with ulcerative colitis or Crohn's disease, or a healthy co-twin of an affected twin (not recorded which).

The V and J genes are TRBV27 and TRBJ1-5; TCRdb reports TRBD1, a call that lacks DNA to check it against. The CDR3 spans 16 residues. The germline V gene has CDR1 MNHEY and CDR2 SMNVEV (reference sequence). The CDR3 sequence is CASSLSPGGGGQPQHF.

This chain links TRBV28 with TRBJ1-2; without DNA, the TCRdb call of TRBD1 cannot be checked. Per germline, CDR1 MDHEN and CDR2 SYDVKM. The CDR3 sequence is 14 residues long. The CDR3 sequence: CASSNSGQNYGYTF.

The chain joins TRBV10-2 to TRBJ2-2; the TCRdb call, TRBD1, lacks DNA for checking. The CDR3 contains 15 residues. Germline-derived CDR1 and CDR2 are WSHSY and SAAADI. This CDR3 reads CASSAGQAGSGELFF.

V usage is TRBV5-1 and J usage is TRBJ1-1; the D gene TCRdb calls, TRBD1, cannot be checked with no DNA. The length of the CDR3 is 16 residues. Germline V gene data show CDR1 as SGHRS and CDR2 as YFSETQ. CDR3 region: CASSLGQDHMNTEAFF. The entire variable domain, with the rest obtained from reference TRBV5-1 and TRBJ1-1, is as follows: KAGVTQTPRYLIKTRGQQVTLSCSPISGHRSVSWYQQTPGQGLQFLFEYFSETQRNKGNFPGRFSGRQFSNSRSEMNVSTLELGDSALYLCASSLGQDHMNTEAFFGQGTRLTVV.

The chain carries TRBV29-1 and TRBJ2-1; with no DNA, the TCRdb D assignment of TRBD1 cannot be verified. There are 17 residues in the CDR3. CDR1 is SQVTM, CDR2 ANQGSEA, per germline. The CDR3 sequence is CSVEDGGTGASYNEQFF.

V is TRBV2 and J is TRBJ2-7; with no DNA, the TCRdb D assignment of TRBD2 cannot be verified. The CDR3 has 14 residues. CDR1 is SNHLY and CDR2 is FYNNEI in the germline V gene. CDR3 sequence: CASRGLAGGGEQYF.

The rearrangement links TRBV11-2 to TRBJ2-3. This CDR3 region has 13 residues. Germline values: CDR1 SGHAT, CDR2 FQNNGV. CDR3 amino acids: CASSSPQSDTQYF.

The gene calls are TRBV6-5 and TRBJ2-1; absent DNA, TCRdb's TRBD2 call cannot be checked. Germline lookup yields CDR1 MNHEY and CDR2 SVGAGI. This CDR3 comprises 16 residues. The CDR3 spells CASSYSGGSQRNEQFF.

This chain uses TRBV6-5 with TRBJ2-1. Germline lookup yields CDR1 MNHEY and CDR2 SVGAGI. This CDR3 spans 11 amino acids. The CDR3: CASSYSNEQFF.

This sequence joins TRBV27 and TRBJ2-7; the D gene TCRdb calls, TRBD1, cannot be checked with no DNA. Germline-derived CDR1 and CDR2 are MNHEY and SMNVEV (reference sequence). The CDR3 covers 13 residues. CDR3 in amino acids: CVSSPTENYEQYF.

The chain links TRBV15 to TRBJ2-6. The CDR3 consists of 15 residues. Germline-derived CDR1 and CDR2 are LNHNV and YYDKDF (reference sequence). This CDR3 is CATSRTRSGANVLTF.

This chain connects TRBV6-5 to TRBJ2-7; the D call of TRBD1 rests on TCRdb alone, since no DNA is present to check it. The length of the CDR3 is 15 residues. Per germline, CDR1 MNHEY and CDR2 SVGAGI. The CDR3 here is CASALPTGTYYEQYF.

The chain uses TRBV20-1 and TRBJ2-1. There are 11 residues in the CDR3. Germline V gene lookup returns CDR1 DFQATT and CDR2 SNEGSKA (reference sequence). The CDR3 spells CSAAVVNEQFF.

This chain uses TRBV5-1 with TRBJ2-3; TCRdb's D gene call, TRBD2, goes unchecked for lack of DNA. The CDR3 is 17 amino acids. The germline CDR1 and CDR2 sequences are SGHRS and YFSETQ. CDR3 region: CASSLDVGGAKGDTQYF.

This chain joins TRBV12-3 or TRBV12-4 and TRBJ1-3; TCRdb picks TRBD1, but there is no DNA to check that call. The CDR3 totals 14 residues. This CDR3 reads CASNDRGYGNTIYF.

This chain joins TRBV14 and TRBJ1-5. This CDR3 region has 13 residues. CDR1 SGHDN and CDR2 FVKESK come from the germline V gene. CDR3 amino acids: CASSQSFDQPQHF.

This rearrangement joins TRBV6-2 or TRBV6-3 to TRBJ1-2; as DNA is missing, the TRBD1 call by TCRdb cannot be tested. Germline-derived CDR1 and CDR2 are MNHEY and SVGEGT. The CDR3 totals 22 residues. CDR3: CASSPPFRGGINYGYTFYGYTF.

The rearrangement uses TRBV5-1 and TRBJ2-3. CDR1 SGHRS and CDR2 YFSETQ come from the germline V gene. The CDR3 has 13 amino acids. CDR3 residues: CASSLELKDTQYF.

The chain combines TRBV12-3 or TRBV12-4 with TRBJ1-1; TCRdb names TRBD1, which stays unverified in the absence of DNA. The CDR3 loop spans 15 amino acids. The CDR3 spells CASSRQGSWNTEAFF.